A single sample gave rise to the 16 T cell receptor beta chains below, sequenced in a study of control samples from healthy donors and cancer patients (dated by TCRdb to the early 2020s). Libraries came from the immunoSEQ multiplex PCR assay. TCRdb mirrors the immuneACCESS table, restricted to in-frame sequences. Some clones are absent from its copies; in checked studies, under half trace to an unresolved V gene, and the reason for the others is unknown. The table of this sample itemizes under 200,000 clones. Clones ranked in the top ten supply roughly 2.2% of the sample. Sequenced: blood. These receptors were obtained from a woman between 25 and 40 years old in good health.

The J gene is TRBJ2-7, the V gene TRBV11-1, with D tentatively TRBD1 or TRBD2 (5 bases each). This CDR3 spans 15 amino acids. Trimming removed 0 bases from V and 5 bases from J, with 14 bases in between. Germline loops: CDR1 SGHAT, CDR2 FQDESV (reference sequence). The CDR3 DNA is TGTGCCAGCAGCTTAGCCCGGGGCAGGGTCCACGAGCAGTACTTC. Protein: CASSLARGRVHEQYF.

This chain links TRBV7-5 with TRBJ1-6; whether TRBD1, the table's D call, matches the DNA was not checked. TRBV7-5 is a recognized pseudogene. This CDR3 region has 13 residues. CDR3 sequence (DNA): TGTGCCAGAAGACACGACAGGGGGCCTCTCCTCCACTTT. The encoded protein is CARRHDRGPLLHF.

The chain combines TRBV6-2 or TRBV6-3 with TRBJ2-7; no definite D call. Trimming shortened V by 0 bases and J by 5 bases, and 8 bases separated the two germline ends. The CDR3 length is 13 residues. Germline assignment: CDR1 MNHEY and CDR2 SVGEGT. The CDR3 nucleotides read TGTGCCAGCAGTTACTCGTCTGGTAACGAGCAGTACTTC. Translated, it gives CASSYSSGNEQYF.

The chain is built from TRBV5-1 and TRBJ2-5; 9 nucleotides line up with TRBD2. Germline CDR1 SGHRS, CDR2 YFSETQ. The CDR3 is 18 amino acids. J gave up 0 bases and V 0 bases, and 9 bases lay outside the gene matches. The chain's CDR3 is CASSLALAGARYQETQYF. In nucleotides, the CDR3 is TGCGCCAGCAGCTTGGCGTTAGCGGGGGCCCGGTACCAAGAGACCCAGTACTTC.

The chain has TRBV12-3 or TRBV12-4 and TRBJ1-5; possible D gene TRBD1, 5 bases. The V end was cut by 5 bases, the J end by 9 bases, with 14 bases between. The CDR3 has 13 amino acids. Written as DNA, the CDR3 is TGTGCCAGCAGTAGGGGCATTTTAAGGCCCCAGCATTTT. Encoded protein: CASSRGILRPQHF.

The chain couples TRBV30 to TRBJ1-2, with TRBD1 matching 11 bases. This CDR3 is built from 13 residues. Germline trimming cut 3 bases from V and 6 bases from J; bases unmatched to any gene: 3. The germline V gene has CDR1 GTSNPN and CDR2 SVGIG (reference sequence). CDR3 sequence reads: CAWSPGQGDGYTF. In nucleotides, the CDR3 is TGTGCCTGGAGCCCGGGACAGGGGGATGGCTACACCTTC. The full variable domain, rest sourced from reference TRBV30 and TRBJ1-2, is SQTIHQWPATLVQPVGSPLSLECTVEGTSNPNLYWYRQAAGRGLQLLFYSVGIGQISSEVPQNLSASRPQDRQFILSSKKLLLSDSGFYLCAWSPGQGDGYTFGSGTRLTVV.

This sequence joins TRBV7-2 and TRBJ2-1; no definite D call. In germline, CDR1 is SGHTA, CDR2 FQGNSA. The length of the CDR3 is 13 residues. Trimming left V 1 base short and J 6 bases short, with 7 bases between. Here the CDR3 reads CASSLDPRNEQFF. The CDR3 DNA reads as TGTGCCAGCAGCTTAGACCCCCGCAATGAGCAGTTCTTC.

Here the CDR3 reads CASSPGVAGGTDTQYF. The CDR3 coding sequence is TGTGCCAGCAGCCCCGGGGTAGCAGGTGGCACAGATACGCAGTATTTT. This chain links TRBV7-9 with TRBJ2-3; D perhaps matches TRBD2 (5 bases). Trimming stripped 5 bases from V and 1 base from J, with 16 bases between. The CDR3 covers 16 residues. CDR1 is SEHNR and CDR2 is FQNEAQ in the germline V gene (reference sequence).

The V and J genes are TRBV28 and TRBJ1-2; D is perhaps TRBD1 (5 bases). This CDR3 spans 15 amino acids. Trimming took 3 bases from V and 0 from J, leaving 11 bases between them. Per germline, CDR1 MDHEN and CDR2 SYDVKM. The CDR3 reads CASSFSDRANYGYTF. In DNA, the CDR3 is TGTGCCAGCAGTTTTTCCGACAGAGCTAACTATGGCTACACCTTC.

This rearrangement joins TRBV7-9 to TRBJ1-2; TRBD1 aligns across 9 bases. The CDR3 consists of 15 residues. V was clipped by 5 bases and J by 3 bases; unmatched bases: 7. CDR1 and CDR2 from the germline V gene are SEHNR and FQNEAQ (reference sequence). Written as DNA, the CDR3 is TGTGCCAGCAGCCGAGGACAGGGGCCTTACTATGGCTACACCTTC. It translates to CASSRGQGPYYGYTF.

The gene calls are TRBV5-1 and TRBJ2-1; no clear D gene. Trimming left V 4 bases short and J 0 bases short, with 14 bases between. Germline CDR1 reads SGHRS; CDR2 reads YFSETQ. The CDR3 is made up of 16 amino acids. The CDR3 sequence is CASSTADKFSYNEQFF. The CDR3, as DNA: TGCGCCAGCAGCACGGCTGACAAATTCTCCTACAATGAGCAGTTCTTC. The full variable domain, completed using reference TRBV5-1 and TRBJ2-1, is KAGVTQTPRYLIKTRGQQVTLSCSPISGHRSVSWYQQTPGQGLQFLFEYFSETQRNKGNFPGRFSGRQFSNSRSEMNVSTLELGDSALYLCASSTADKFSYNEQFFGPGTRLTVL.

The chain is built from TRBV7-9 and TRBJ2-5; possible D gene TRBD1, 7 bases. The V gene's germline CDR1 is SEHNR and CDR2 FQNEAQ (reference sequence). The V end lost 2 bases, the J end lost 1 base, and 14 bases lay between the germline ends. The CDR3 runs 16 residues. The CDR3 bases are TGTGCCAGCAGCTTATTGGCAGGGGGGAGCCAAGAGACCCAGTACTTC. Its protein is CASSLLAGGSQETQYF.

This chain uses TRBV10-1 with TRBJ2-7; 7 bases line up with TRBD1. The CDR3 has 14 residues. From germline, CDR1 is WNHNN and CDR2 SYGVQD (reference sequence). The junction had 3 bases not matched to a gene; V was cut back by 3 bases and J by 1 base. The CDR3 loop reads CASSENRGSYEQYF. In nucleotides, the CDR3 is TGCGCCAGCAGTGAAAACAGGGGATCCTACGAGCAGTACTTC.

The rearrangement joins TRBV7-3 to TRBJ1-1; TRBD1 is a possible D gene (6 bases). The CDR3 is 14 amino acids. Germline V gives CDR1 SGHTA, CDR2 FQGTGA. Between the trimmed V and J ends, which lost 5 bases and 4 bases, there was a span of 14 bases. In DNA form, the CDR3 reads TGTGCCAGCAGCCCGCCGAACAGGGCCACTGAAGCTTTCTTT. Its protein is CASSPPNRATEAFF.

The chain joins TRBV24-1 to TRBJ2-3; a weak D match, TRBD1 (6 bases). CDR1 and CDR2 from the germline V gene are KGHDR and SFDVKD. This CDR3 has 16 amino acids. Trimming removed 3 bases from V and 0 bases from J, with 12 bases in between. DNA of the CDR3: TGTGCCACCAGTGATCCAGGGGAATCTAGCACAGATACGCAGTATTTT. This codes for CATSDPGESSTDTQYF.

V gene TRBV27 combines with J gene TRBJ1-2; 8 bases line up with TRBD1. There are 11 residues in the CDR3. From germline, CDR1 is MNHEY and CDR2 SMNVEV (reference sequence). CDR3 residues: CASGGGNGYTF. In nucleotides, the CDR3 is TGTGCTTCAGGGGGCGGGAATGGCTACACCTTC.